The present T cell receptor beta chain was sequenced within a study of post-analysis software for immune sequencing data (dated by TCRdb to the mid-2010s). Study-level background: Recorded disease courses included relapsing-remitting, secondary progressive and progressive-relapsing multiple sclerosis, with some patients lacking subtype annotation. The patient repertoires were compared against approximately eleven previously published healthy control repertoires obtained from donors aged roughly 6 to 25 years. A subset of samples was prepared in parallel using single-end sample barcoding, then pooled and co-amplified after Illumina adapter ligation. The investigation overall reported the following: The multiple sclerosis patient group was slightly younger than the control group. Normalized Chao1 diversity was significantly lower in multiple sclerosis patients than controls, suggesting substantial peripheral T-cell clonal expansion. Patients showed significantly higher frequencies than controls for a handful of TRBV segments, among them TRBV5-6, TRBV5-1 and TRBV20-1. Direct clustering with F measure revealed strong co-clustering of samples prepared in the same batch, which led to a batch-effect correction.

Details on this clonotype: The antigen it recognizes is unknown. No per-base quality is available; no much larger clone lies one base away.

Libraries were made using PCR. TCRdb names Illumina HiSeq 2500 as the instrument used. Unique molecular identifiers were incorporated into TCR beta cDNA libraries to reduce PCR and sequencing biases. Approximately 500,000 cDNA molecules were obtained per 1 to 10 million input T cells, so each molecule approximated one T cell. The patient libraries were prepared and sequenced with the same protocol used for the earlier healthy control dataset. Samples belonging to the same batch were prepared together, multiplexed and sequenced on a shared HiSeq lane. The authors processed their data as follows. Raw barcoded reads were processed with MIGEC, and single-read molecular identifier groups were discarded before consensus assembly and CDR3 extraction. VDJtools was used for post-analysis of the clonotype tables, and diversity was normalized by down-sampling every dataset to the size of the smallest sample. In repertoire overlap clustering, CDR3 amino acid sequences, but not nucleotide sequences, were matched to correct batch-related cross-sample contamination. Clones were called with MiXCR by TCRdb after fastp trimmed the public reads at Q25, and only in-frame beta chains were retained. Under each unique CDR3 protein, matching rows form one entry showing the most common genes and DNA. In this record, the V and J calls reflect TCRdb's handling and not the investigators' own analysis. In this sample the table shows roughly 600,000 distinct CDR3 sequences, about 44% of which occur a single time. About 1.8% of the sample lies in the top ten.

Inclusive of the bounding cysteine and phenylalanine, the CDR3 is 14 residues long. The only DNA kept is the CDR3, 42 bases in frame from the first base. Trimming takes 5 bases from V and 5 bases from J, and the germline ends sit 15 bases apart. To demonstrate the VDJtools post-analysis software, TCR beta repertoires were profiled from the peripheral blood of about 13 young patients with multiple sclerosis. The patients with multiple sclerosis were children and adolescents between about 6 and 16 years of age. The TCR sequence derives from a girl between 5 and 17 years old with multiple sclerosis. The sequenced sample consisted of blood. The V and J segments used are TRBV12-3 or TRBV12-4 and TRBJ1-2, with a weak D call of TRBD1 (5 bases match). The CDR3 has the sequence CASSPDRLLYGYTF. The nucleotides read TGTGCCAGCAGTCCTGACAGACTCTTATATGGCTACACCTTC.